A single sample gave rise to the 21 T cell receptor beta chains below, sequenced in a study of neoadjuvant anti-PD-1 for oral cavity cancer. The method was immunoSEQ multiplex PCR; TCRdb's version includes in-frame clones alone and lacks a portion of them. The sample shows approximately 4,300 clones, about 62% of them seen only once. The source material was tumor tissue, sampled before nivolumab (anti-PD-1) treatment. These receptors came from a person aged 35-79 years with oral cavity squamous cell carcinoma.

The chain's CDR3 is CASSTPATNEKLFF. The CDR3 region has the DNA TGTGCCAGCAGCACCCCTGCAACTAATGAAAAACTGTTTTTT. The V gene is TRBV7-9, the J gene TRBJ1-4; D not certain. Trimming shortened V by 5 bases and J by 0 bases, and 7 bases separated the two germline ends. The germline CDR1 and CDR2 sequences are SEHNR and FQNEAQ (reference sequence). The CDR3 is 14 residues long.

The rearrangement uses TRBV2 and TRBJ1-3, with TRBD1 as a possible D gene (6 bases). Germline V gene lookup returns CDR1 SNHLY and CDR2 FYNNEI. The CDR3 runs to 13 residues. With 6 bases removed from V and 1 base from J, the gap between germline ends came to 7 bases. The CDR3 DNA reads as TGTGCCAGCAGGGACAGATCTGGAAACACCATATATTTT. Amino acid sequence: CASRDRSGNTIYF. The full variable domain, rest sourced from reference TRBV2 and TRBJ1-3, is EPEVTQTPSHQVTQMGQEVILRCVPISNHLYFYWYRQILGQKVEFLVSFYNNEISEKSEIFDDQFSVERPDGSNFTLKIRSTKLEDSAMYFCASRDRSGNTIYFGEGSWLTVV.

This clone has a handful of counts. The V and J genes are TRBV5-6 and TRBJ1-6; D possibly corresponds to TRBD1 (6 bases). V gave up 1 base and J gave up 9 bases, with 8 bases separating them. The CDR3 runs to 13 residues. Germline-derived CDR1 and CDR2 are SGHDT and YYEEEE. CDR3 sequence (DNA): TGTGCCAGCAGCTTGACAGGGATTTCACCCCTCCACTTT. This encodes CASSLTGISPLHF. The full variable domain, with the rest looked up from reference TRBV5-6 and TRBJ1-6, is DAGVTQSPTHLIKTRGQQVTLRCSPKSGHDTVSWYQQALGQGPQFIFQYYEEEERQRGNFPDRFSGHQFPNYSSELNVNALLLGDSALYLCASSLTGISPLHFGNGTRLTVT.

This clone has a handful of counts. The chain has TRBV18 and TRBJ2-7, with a weak D call TRBD1 (6 bases). Trimming took 3 bases from V and 0 from J, leaving 12 bases between them. CDR3 length: 15 amino acids. Germline V gene data show CDR1 as KGHSH and CDR2 as LQKENI. The CDR3 protein is CASSPPRGSSYEQYF. The DNA for the CDR3 is TGTGCCAGCTCACCCCCCAGGGGAAGCTCCTACGAGCAGTACTTC.

This clone was seen a handful of times. This rearrangement joins TRBV28 to TRBJ2-7; 10 positions match TRBD2. J was trimmed by 7 bases and V by 4 bases; bases with no gene match: 7. The CDR3 length is 14 residues. CDR1 and CDR2 from the germline V gene are MDHEN and SYDVKM. CDR3 nucleotides: TGTGCCAGCAGTTCCCCAGGACTAGCGGCTGAGCAGTACTTC. This encodes CASSSPGLAAEQYF. The entire variable domain, with the rest obtained from reference TRBV28 and TRBJ2-7, is as follows: DVKVTQSSRYLVKRTGEKVFLECVQDMDHENMFWYRQDPGLGLRLIYFSYDVKMKEKGDIPEGYSVSREKKERFSLILESASTNQTSMYLCASSSPGLAAEQYFGPGTRLTVT.

The V gene is TRBV7-2, the J gene TRBJ2-7; a weak D match, TRBD2 (5 bases). Germline V gene lookup returns CDR1 SGHTA and CDR2 FQGNSA. The V end was cut by 4 bases, the J end by 2 bases, with 9 bases between. This CDR3 comprises 13 residues. The CDR3 region is CASSSAGTYEQYF. In DNA form, the CDR3 reads TGTGCCAGCAGCTCGGCGGGCACCTACGAGCAGTACTTC.

The J gene is TRBJ2-1, the V gene TRBV6-1; TRBD2 matches 9 bases. This CDR3 is built from 15 residues. V trimming: 8 bases; J trimming: 5 bases; junction bases outside the gene matches: 10. Per the germline V gene, CDR1 is MNHNS and CDR2 is SASEGT. In DNA form, the CDR3 reads TGTGCCAGCTCCGTTAGCGGGGGCCGCCACAATGAGCAGTTCTTC. Protein: CASSVSGGRHNEQFF.

This clone showed up just a few times. The rearrangement uses TRBV6-1 and TRBJ2-7, with D maybe TRBD1 (5 bases). V dropped 5 bases and J dropped 4 bases, with 9 bases sitting between them. Germline CDR1 reads MNHNS; CDR2 reads SASEGT. The CDR3 contains 12 residues. CDR3 loop: CASSQGQYEQYF. CDR3 nucleotides: TGTGCCAGCAGTCAGGGTCAGTACGAGCAGTACTTC.

The genes are TRBV29-1 and TRBJ2-5; 11 positions match TRBD1. J gave up 5 bases and V 6 bases, and 5 bases lay outside the gene matches. The CDR3 covers 13 residues. Per germline, CDR1 SQVTM and CDR2 ANQGSEA. The CDR3 sequence: CSVRTGGRETQYF. The CDR3, as DNA: TGCAGCGTCCGGACAGGGGGCAGGGAGACCCAGTACTTC.

J is TRBJ2-7 and V is TRBV7-8, with a tentative D call TRBD2 (7 bases). V was shortened by 4 bases and J by 2 bases, with 12 bases between the two germline ends. Per the germline V gene, CDR1 is SGHVS and CDR2 is FQNEAQ. There are 14 residues in the CDR3. CDR3 protein: CASSSRGDTYEQYF. As DNA, the CDR3 is TGTGCCAGCAGCTCTCGGGGGGACACCTACGAGCAGTACTTC. The full variable domain, completed using reference TRBV7-8 and TRBJ2-7, is GAGVSQSPRYKVAKRGQDVALRCDPISGHVSLFWYQQALGQGPEFLTYFQNEAQLDKSGLPSDRFFAERPEGSVSTLKIQRTQQEDSAVYLCASSSRGDTYEQYFGPGTRLTVT.

The chain recombines TRBV4-1 with TRBJ2-3, with 11 bases lining up with TRBD1. The CDR3 has 16 amino acids. From germline, CDR1 is MGHRA and CDR2 YSYEKL. Trimming took 2 bases from V and 5 from J; bases not matched to a gene: 6. The CDR3 DNA reads as TGCGCCAGCAGCCAATTCCGGACAGGGGGCATAGATACGCAGTATTTT. It encodes CASSQFRTGGIDTQYF.

V gene TRBV6-1 combines with J gene TRBJ1-2, with D possibly TRBD1 on 6 matching bases. Deletions cut 7 bases from V and 8 bases from J, with 17 bases between. CDR1 is MNHNS and CDR2 is SASEGT in the germline V gene. This CDR3 region has 13 residues. In DNA, the CDR3 is TGTGCCAGCACCCAAGGACAGTTTTCCGGCTACACCTTC. It specifies CASTQGQFSGYTF.

A few counts support this clone. This chain uses TRBV27 with TRBJ1-5; D not resolved. From germline, CDR1 is MNHEY and CDR2 SMNVEV (reference sequence). The V and J ends lost 0 bases and 8 bases respectively, with 11 bases between them. CDR3 length: 14 residues. In nucleotides, the CDR3 is TGTGCCAGCAGTTTATCGGGGTCGGGGAAGCCCCAGCATTTT. Residues: CASSLSGSGKPQHF.

Note on this clone: One end of the junction does not line up with germline, which may come from a read error. V is TRBV7-7 and J is TRBJ2-5; 7 bases are shared with TRBD2. This CDR3 is built from 14 residues. Germline V lookup: CDR1 SSHAT, CDR2 FNYEAQ (reference sequence). Written as DNA, the CDR3 is TGTGCTAGCAGCCATGGGGGGGTTGGGGAGACCCAGTACTTC. This encodes CASSHGGVGETQYF.

The chain has TRBV2 and TRBJ2-5; weak D call: TRBD2 (6 bases). The V gene lost 4 bases and the J gene lost 5 bases, with 17 bases spanning the gap. This CDR3 spans 15 amino acids. Germline lookup yields CDR1 SNHLY and CDR2 FYNNEI. CDR3 amino acids: CASSVWRRGGETQYF. The CDR3 bases are TGTGCCAGCAGTGTGTGGAGGCGGGGCGGGGAGACCCAGTACTTC. Complete variable domain (other parts from reference TRBV2 and TRBJ2-5): EPEVTQTPSHQVTQMGQEVILRCVPISNHLYFYWYRQILGQKVEFLVSFYNNEISEKSEIFDDQFSVERPDGSNFTLKIRSTKLEDSAMYFCASSVWRRGGETQYFGPGTRLLVL.

V usage is TRBV7-9 and J usage is TRBJ1-5; D ambiguous. Germline V gene data show CDR1 as SEHNR and CDR2 as FQNEAQ (reference sequence). The CDR3 runs 14 residues. V gave up 4 bases and J gave up 12 bases, with 19 bases separating them. The CDR3 loop reads CASSSQAEGADQHF. Here the CDR3 DNA reads TGTGCCAGCAGCTCCCAGGCGGAGGGCGCAGACCAGCATTTT.

V gene TRBV6-6 combines with J gene TRBJ1-5; D ambiguous. Germline lookup yields CDR1 MNHNY and CDR2 SVGAGI (reference sequence). The CDR3 has 13 residues. V lost 7 bases, J lost 4 bases, and 11 bases lay in between. The CDR3 is CASTTDINQPQHF. CDR3 DNA: TGTGCCAGCACCACCGACATTAATCAGCCCCAGCATTTT.

The chain is built from TRBV5-5 and TRBJ1-3; D is uncertain. CDR1 and CDR2 (germline): SGHKS, YYEKEE (reference sequence). The ends were cut back, 2 bases at V and 2 bases at J, with 8 bases in the middle. The CDR3 is 14 amino acids. The CDR3 nucleotides are TGTGCCAGCAGCTTCCGCTTGACTGGAAACACCATATATTTT. Translated: CASSFRLTGNTIYF.

The genes are TRBV15 and TRBJ1-2; TRBD1 agrees at 8 bases. The CDR3 is made up of 13 amino acids. Germline trimming cut 5 bases from V and 8 bases from J; bases unmatched to any gene: 7. Germline V CDR1 and CDR2: LNHNV, YYDKDF (reference sequence). CDR3 amino acids: CATSSRTGSGYTF. The CDR3 region has the DNA TGTGCCACCAGCTCGCGGACAGGGAGCGGCTACACCTTC.

J is TRBJ1-1 and V is TRBV6-1; D not resolved. Trimming stripped 7 bases from V and 8 bases from J, with 17 bases between. The germline CDR1 and CDR2 sequences are MNHNS and SASEGT. CDR3 length equals 13 residues. In nucleotides, the CDR3 is TGTGCCAGCAAGGATAGAACGGCGGCAGAAGCTTTCTTT. As protein: CASKDRTAAEAFF.

This clone has just a few counts. The chain recombines TRBV19 with TRBJ1-2; D is undetermined. Trimming left V 4 bases short and J 8 bases short, with 11 bases between. Germline V gene data show CDR1 as LNHDA and CDR2 as SQIVND (reference sequence). CDR3 size: 12 residues. Written as DNA, the CDR3 is TGTGCCAGTAGTACTGACCCCTGGGGCTACACCTTC. This encodes CASSTDPWGYTF.